Sequencing of this T cell receptor (beta chain) was carried out in a study of cytomegalovirus exposure and HLA in healthy donors. Study outcomes and limitations: In a later analysis, HLA-C alleles had the fewest associated TCRs, DRB1 alleles the most. TCR beta V- and J-gene trimming, according to a later analysis, was linked to a missense DCLRE1C variant. TCR beta sequences reportedly predicted most subjects' HLA-A and HLA-B alleles accurately. Excluded: some indistinguishable V segments such as TRBV6-2 and TRBV6-3.

Note on this clone: Its antigen is still unknown.

With V trimmed by 10 bases and J by 8 bases, 12 bases remained unmatched. This CDR3 has 15 amino acids. Germline V gene sequence: CDR1 MDHEN, CDR2 SYDVKM. 13 Jbeta primers and 60 Vbeta primers were used for the PCR. Some clones are missing from TCRdb's copy, which holds only in-frame ones; the method was immunoSEQ multiplex PCR. Of around 200,000 clones listed, about four fifths are singletons. The sequenced sample consisted of PBMCs. The V and J genes are TRBV28 and TRBJ2-1; 12 bases fit TRBD1. The receptor was isolated from a woman in her forties or fifties in good health and CMV-seropositive. The CDR3 loop is CATGTGGVRWDEQFF. CDR3 sequence (DNA): TGTGCCACAGGGACAGGGGGCGTGAGGTGGGATGAGCAGTTCTTC.